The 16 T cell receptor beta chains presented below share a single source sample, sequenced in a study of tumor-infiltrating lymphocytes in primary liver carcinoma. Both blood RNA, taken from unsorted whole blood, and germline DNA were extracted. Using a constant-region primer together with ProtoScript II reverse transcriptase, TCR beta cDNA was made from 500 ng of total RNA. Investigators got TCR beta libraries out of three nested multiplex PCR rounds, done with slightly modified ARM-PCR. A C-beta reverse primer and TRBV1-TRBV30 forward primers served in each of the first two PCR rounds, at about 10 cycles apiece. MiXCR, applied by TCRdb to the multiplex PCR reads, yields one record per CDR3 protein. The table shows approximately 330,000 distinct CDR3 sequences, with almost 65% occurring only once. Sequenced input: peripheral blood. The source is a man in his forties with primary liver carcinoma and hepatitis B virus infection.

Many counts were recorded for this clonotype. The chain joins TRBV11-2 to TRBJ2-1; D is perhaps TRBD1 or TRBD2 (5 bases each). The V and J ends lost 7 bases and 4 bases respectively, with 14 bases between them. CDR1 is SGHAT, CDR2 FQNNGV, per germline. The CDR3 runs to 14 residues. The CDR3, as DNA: TGTGCCAGCACCCGGACTGGGGCTTACAATGAGCAGTTCTTC. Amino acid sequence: CASTRTGAYNEQFF.

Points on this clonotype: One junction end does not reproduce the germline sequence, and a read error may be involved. The CDR3, as DNA: TGTGTCAGCAGCATACCACAGGGTCGGCAAGATACGCAGTATTTT. It is translated as CVSSIPQGRQDTQYF. This rearrangement joins TRBV11-2 to TRBJ2-3; D is perhaps TRBD1 (6 bases). Germline V gives CDR1 SGHAT, CDR2 FQNNGV. CDR3 length: 15 residues.

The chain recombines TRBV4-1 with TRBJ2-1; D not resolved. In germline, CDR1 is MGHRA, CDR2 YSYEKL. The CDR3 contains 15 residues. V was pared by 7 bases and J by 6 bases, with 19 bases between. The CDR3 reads CASNQNTHFTNEQFF. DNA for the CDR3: TGCGCCAGCAACCAGAACACCCATTTTACCAATGAGCAGTTCTTC.

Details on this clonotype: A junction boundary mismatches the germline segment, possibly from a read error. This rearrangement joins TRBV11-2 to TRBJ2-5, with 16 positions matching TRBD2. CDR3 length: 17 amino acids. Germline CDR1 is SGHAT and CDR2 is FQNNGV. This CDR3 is CASSLGTSGRDRETQYF. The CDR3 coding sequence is TGTGCTAGCAGCTTGGGGACTAGCGGGAGGGATCGGGAGACCCAGTACTTC.

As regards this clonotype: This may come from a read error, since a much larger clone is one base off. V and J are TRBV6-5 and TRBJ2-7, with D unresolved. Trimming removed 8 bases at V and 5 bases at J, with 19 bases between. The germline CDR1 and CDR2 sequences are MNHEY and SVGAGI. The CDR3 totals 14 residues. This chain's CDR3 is CASGDAWAIDEQYF. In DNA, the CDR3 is TGTGCCAGCGGGGATGCATGGGCCATCGACGAGCAGTACTTC.

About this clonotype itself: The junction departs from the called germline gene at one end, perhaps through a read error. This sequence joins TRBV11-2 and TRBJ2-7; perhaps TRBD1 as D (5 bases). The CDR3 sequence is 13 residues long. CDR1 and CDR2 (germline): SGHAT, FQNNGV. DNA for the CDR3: TGTGTCAGCAGCTTGACAGAGCGCTACGAGCAGTACTTC. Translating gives CVSSLTERYEQYF.

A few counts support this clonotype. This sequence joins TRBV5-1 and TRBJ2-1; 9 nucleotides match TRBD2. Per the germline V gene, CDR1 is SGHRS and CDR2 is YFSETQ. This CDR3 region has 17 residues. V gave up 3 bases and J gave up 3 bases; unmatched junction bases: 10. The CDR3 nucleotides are TGCGCCAGCAGCTCCAGTCCTAGCGGGGCCTACTACAATGAGCAGTTCTTC. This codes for CASSSSPSGAYYNEQFF.

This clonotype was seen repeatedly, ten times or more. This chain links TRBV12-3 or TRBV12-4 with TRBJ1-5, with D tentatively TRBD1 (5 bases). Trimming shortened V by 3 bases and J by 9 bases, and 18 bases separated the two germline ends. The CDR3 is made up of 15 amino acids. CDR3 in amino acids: CASSFSRGDSGPQHF. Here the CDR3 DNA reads TGTGCCAGCAGTTTTTCCCGGGGGGATTCTGGGCCCCAGCATTTT.

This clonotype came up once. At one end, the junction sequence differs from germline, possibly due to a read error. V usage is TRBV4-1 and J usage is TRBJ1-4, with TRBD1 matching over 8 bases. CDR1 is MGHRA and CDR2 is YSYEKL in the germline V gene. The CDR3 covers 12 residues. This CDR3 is CVSRGDREKLFF. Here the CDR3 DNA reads TGCGTCAGCAGGGGGGACAGGGAAAAACTGTTTTTT.

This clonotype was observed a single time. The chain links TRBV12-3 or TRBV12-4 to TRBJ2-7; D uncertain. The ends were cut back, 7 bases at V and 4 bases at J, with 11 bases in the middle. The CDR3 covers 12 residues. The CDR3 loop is CASTYPGYEQYF. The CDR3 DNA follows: TGTGCCAGCACATATCCGGGTTACGAGCAGTACTTC.

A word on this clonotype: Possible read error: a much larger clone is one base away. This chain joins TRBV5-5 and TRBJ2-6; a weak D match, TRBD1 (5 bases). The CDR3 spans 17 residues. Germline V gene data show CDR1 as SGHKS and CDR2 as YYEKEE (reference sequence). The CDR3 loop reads CASSLEPDPRGANVMTF. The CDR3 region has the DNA TGTGCCAGCAGCTTGGAGCCGGACCCTCGTGGGGCCAACGTCATGACTTTC.

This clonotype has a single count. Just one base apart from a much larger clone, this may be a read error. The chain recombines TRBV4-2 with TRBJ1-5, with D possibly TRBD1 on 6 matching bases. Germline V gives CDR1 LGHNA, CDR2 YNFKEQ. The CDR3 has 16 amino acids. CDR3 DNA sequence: TGTGCCAGCAGCCAAGATCTGGGGGGGCTGAGTCAGTCCCAGCATTTT. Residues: CASSQDLGGLSQSQHF.

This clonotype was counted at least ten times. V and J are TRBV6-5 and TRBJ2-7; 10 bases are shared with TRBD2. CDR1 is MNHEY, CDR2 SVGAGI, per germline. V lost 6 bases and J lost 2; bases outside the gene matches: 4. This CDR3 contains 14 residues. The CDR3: CASSWTSGTYEQYF. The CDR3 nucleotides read TGTGCCAGCAGCTGGACTAGCGGAACCTACGAGCAGTACTTC.

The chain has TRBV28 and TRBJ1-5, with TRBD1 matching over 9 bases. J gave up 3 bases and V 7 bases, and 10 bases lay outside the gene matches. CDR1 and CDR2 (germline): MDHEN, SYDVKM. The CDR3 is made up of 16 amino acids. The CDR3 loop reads CASTDPDRGDNQPQHF. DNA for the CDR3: TGTGCCAGCACCGACCCGGACAGGGGCGACAATCAGCCCCAGCATTTT.

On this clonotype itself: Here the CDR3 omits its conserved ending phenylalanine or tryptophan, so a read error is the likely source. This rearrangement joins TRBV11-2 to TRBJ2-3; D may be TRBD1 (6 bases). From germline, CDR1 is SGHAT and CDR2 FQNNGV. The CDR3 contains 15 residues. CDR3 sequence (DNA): TGTGCCAGCAGCTTATGGAGTGGGGACACAGATACACAGTATTTG. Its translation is CASSLWSGDTDTQYL.

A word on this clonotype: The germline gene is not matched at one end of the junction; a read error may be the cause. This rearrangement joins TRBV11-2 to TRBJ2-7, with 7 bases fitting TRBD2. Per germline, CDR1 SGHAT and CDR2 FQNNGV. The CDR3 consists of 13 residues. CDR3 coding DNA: TGTGCCAGCAATCAGCGGGATGAATACGAGCAGTATTTC. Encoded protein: CASNQRDEYEQYF.